This T cell receptor (beta chain) emerged from a study of OX40 agonist ivuxolimab in advanced cancers. Study-level information: The study treated patients with ivuxolimab, an agonistic anti-OX40 (CD134) antibody. Participants could have had prior anti-PD-1, anti-PD-L1 or anti-CTLA-4 therapy, and roughly 39% had some. Partial responses were seen in three patients, one with hepatocellular carcinoma and two with cutaneous melanoma.

Some clones are missing from TCRdb's copy, which holds only in-frame ones; the method was immunoSEQ multiplex PCR. The sample has about 98,000 clones, approximately 91% seen once. The ends lost 0 bases at V and 7 bases at J; junction bases unmatched: 6. The CDR3 is 17 residues long. Germline CDR1 LGHNA, CDR2 YSLEER. This chain connects TRBV4-3 to TRBJ2-2; 12 positions match TRBD2. The input for sequencing was CD4+ or CD8+ T cells sorted from blood, taken in a trial of the OX40 agonist ivuxolimab. This TCR was sampled from an adult with an advanced solid tumor such as melanoma, head and neck, liver or kidney cancer. The CDR3 sequence is CASSQDLLAGGGGELFF. The CDR3 DNA reads TGCGCCAGCAGCCAAGATCTACTAGCGGGGGGCGGCGGGGAGCTGTTTTTT.